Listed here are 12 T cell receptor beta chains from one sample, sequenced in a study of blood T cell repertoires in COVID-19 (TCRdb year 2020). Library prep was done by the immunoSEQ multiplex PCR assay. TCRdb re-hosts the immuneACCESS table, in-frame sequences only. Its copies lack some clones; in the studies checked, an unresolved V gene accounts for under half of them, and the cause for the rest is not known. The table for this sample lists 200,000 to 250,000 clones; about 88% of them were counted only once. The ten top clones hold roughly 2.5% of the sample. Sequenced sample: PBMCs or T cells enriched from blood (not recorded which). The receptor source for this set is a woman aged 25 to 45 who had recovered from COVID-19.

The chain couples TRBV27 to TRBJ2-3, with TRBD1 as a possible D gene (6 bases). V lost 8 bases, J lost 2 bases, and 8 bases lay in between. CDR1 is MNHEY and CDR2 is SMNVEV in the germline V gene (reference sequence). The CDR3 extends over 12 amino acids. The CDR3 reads CASRDITDTQYF. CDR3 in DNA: TGTGCCAGCCGGGACATCACAGATACGCAGTATTTT.

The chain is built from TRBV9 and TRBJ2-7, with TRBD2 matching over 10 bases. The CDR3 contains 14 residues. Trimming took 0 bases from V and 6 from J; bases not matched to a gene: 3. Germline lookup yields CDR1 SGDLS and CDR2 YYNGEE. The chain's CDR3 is CASSVGSGGVEQYF. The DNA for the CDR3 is TGTGCCAGCAGCGTAGGAAGCGGGGGGGTCGAGCAGTACTTC.

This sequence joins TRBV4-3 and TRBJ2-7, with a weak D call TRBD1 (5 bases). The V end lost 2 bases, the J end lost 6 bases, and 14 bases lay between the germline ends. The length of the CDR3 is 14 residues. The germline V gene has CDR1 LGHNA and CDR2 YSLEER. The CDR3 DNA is TGCGCCAGCAGCCAAATCCCAGGGTTCTCCGAGCAGTACTTC. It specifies CASSQIPGFSEQYF.

The DNA for the CDR3 is TGTGCCAGCAGCCGAAATGAGAGGGGGAATGAGCAGTTCTTC. Translation gives CASSRNERGNEQFF. The V and J genes are TRBV3-1 (or the pseudogene TRBV3-2) and TRBJ2-1, with D possibly matching TRBD1 (6 bases). Germline V gives CDR1 LGHDT, CDR2 YNNKEL (reference sequence). This CDR3 contains 14 residues. V lost 4 bases to trimming and J lost 7 bases, with 14 bases between them.

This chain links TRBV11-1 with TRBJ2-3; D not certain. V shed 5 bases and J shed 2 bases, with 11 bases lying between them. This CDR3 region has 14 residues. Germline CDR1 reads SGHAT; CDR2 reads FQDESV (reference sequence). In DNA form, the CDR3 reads TGTGCCAGCAGCCACCCCGGTTTCACAGATACGCAGTATTTT. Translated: CASSHPGFTDTQYF.

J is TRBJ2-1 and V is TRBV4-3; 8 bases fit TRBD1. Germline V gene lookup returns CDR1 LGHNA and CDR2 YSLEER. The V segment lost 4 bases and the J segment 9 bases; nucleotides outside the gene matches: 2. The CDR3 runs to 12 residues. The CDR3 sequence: CASSPTGAEQFF. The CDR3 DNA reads TGCGCCAGCAGCCCGACAGGGGCTGAGCAGTTCTTC.

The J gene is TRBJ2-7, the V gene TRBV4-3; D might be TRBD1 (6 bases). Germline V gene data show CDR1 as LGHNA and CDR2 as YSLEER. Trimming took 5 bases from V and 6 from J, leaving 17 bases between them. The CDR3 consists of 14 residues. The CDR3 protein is CASSIDRWAGEQYF. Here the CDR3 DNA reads TGCGCCAGCAGCATCGACAGGTGGGCGGGCGAGCAGTACTTC.

The CDR3 sequence is CASQKGGPNTEAFF. The CDR3 coding sequence is TGTGCCAGCCAAAAAGGAGGGCCAAACACTGAAGCTTTCTTT. The chain carries TRBV7-2 and TRBJ1-1; D not certain. The CDR3 totals 14 residues. Germline V gene data show CDR1 as SGHTA and CDR2 as FQGNSA. V shed 8 bases and J shed 2 bases, with 15 bases lying between them.

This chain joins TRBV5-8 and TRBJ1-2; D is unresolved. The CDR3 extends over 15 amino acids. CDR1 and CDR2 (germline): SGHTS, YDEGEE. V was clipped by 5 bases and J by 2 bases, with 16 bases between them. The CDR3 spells CASRYLTRRNYGYTF. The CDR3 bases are TGTGCCAGCAGGTACTTAACACGGAGGAACTATGGCTACACCTTC.

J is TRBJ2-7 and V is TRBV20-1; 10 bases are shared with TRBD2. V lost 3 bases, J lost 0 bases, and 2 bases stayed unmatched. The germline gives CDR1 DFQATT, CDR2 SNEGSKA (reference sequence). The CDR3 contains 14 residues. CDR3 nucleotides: TGCAGTGCTAGTCAGCGGGGGGGCTCCTACGAGCAGTACTTC. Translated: CSASQRGGSYEQYF.

The CDR3 sequence: CAIDNRELYGYTF. The CDR3 DNA follows: TGTGCCATCGACAACAGGGAGCTCTATGGCTACACCTTC. The chain recombines TRBV2 with TRBJ1-2, with D possibly matching TRBD1 (6 bases). The CDR3 loop spans 13 amino acids. V lost 10 bases to trimming and J lost 4 bases, with 16 bases between them. Germline V gene lookup returns CDR1 SNHLY and CDR2 FYNNEI.

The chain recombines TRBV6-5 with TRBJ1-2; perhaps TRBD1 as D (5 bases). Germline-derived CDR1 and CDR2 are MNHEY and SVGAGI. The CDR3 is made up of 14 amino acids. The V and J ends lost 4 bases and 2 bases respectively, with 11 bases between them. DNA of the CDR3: TGTGCCAGCAGTTTTCGGACACCGAACTATGGCTACACCTTC. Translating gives CASSFRTPNYGYTF.